Sequencing of this TCR beta chain was carried out in a study of blood T cell repertoires in COVID-19. Germline CDR1 is KGHSH and CDR2 is LQKENI. The CDR3 has 14 amino acids. The trim removed 2 bases at V and 6 bases at J, leaving 5 bases unmatched. Sequencing was performed with immunoSEQ multiplex PCR; in TCRdb, only in-frame clones are kept and a portion is missing. The sample lists approximately 170,000 clones; around three quarters were seen once. This receptor was obtained from a woman between 65 and 79 years old in a cohort exposed to, infected with or recovered from COVID-19 (not recorded which). The rearrangement uses TRBV18 and TRBJ2-7; TRBD1 agrees at 9 bases. Sequences were obtained from PBMCs or T cells enriched from blood (not recorded which). DNA for the CDR3: TGTGCCAGCTCACCAAGGACAGGGGAGGGCGAGCAGTACTTC. Its protein product is CASSPRTGEGEQYF. Full variable domain (remainder filled in from reference TRBV18 and TRBJ2-7): NAGVMQNPRHLVRRRGQEARLRCSPMKGHSHVYWYRQLPEEGLKFMVYLQKENIIDESGMPKERFSAEFPKEGPSILRIQQVVRGDSAAYFCASSPRTGEGEQYFGPGTRLTVT.